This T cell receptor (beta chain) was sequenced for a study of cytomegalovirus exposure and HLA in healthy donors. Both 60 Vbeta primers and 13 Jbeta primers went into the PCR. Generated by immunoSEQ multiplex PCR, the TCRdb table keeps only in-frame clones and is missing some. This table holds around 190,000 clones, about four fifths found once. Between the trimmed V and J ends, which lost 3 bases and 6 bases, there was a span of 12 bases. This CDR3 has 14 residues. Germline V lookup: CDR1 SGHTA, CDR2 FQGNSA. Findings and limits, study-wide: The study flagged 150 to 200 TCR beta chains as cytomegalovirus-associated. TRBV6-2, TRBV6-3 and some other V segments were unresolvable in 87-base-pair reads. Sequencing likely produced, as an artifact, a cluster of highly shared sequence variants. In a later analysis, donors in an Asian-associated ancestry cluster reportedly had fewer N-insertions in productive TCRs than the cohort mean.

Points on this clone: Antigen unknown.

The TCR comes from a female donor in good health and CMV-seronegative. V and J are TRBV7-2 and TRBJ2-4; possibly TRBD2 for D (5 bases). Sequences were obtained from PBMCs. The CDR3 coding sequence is TGTGCCAGCAGCTTGTTACGGGAACCAAACATTCAGTACTTC. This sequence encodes CASSLLREPNIQYF.